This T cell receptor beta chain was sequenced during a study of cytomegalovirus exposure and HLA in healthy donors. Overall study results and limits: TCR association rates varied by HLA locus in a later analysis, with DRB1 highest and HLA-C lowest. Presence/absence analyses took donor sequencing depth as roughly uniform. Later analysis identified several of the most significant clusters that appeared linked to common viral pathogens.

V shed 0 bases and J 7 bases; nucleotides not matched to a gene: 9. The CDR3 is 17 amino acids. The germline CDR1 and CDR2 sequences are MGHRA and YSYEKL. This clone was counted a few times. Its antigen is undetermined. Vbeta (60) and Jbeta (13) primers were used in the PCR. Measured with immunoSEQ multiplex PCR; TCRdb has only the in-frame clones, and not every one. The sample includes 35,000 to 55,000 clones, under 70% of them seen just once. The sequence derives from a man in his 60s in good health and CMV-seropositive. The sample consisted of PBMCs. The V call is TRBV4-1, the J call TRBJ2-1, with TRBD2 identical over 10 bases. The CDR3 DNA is TGCGCCAGCAGCCAAGATGTAGCGGGAGGAGGAGTGAATGAGCAGTTCTTC. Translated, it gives CASSQDVAGGGVNEQFF.